This paragraph covers one TCR beta chain sequence. Its binding antigen is unknown. No much larger clone is present one base from it, and per-base qualities are unavailable. V was cut back by 10 bases and J by 1 base, leaving a gap of 5 bases between them. From its cysteine to its phenylalanine, the CDR3 spans 11 amino acids. The DNA shown is the 33-base CDR3, in frame from base 1. The germline V gene gives CDR1 as MNHEY and CDR2 as SVGAGI. TCRbeta CDR3 regions were amplified from genomic DNA using the immunoSEQ Assay, a bias-controlled multiplex PCR. As for how the authors treated the data: Within the assay, amplification of reference gene primers was used to estimate how many nucleated cells each sample contained. To quantify the absolute abundance of each unique TCRbeta CDR3 rearrangement, sequence reads were collapsed and filtered. For each sample, productive Simpson clonality was calculated as the square root of Simpson's diversity index over productive rearrangements. This is the immuneACCESS table as TCRdb keeps it, with only in-frame sequences that have V and J called. A part of the clones is gone; compared with another copy, unresolved V genes explain less than half, and the rest is unexplained. V, J and clone size derive from that table, while D and trimming were established from the DNA sequence. This sample has around 370,000 clones in its table, and approximately 91% of those were observed once. Together, the top ten hold about 7% of the sample.

This sample is part of a study of blood T cell repertoires in COVID-19 (dated by TCRdb to about 2020). In the study overall: Samples from collaborators originated in the United States, Italy and Spain and spanned both the acute and convalescent phases of COVID-19. The material from the prospective study consisted of cDNA or gDNA derived from T cells, B-cell-depleted T cells, or PBMCs. The dataset comprised deeply sampled blood TCRbeta repertoires from subjects exposed to, actively infected with, or recovered from COVID-19. The repertoires were released in a freely available public database meant as a resource for research on the immune response to SARS-CoV-2. Samples came from the ongoing ImmuneRACE study (first 160 participants) plus 1,254 subjects from 6 global collaborators. Sample metadata almost always included a de-identified subject ID, COVID-19 status, age in years and sex. Where HLA class I and class II types were available, the types were taken from metadata supplied by the sample provider, not from assay-based typing.

The study at large found these results: The amount of clinical and demographic metadata varied by source and participant and was provided uncurated.

In Seattle, one collaborating source enrolled patients while the infection was active and tracked those patients longitudinally over the course of disease. The collaborating institutions used their own protocols to collect whole blood in K2EDTA tubes. Collaborator samples were shipped for TCRbeta analysis as frozen whole blood, isolated PBMCs, or DNA extracted from either sample type. Sequencing used peripheral blood. Recombination linked TRBV6-5 to TRBJ1-5; no D gene call is confident. This clonotype was sampled from a woman in her 70s with COVID-19, enrolled during active disease. The DNA sequence reads TGTGCCACCCGGAGCAATCAGCCCCAGCATTTT. Translated, this gives CATRSNQPQHF.